The 20 T cell receptor beta chains given below trace back to one sample, sequenced in a study of identical twins. TCRdb re-called the 5' RACE reads through MiXCR, storing one row per CDR3 protein. The sample records about 1.7 million distinct CDR3 sequences, about 31% being singletons. Sequenced material: cord blood. These receptor sequences come from a newborn girl in good health.

The V gene is TRBV7-6, the J gene TRBJ1-1; the D is unclear. Trimming took 2 bases from V and 0 from J, leaving 10 bases between them. The CDR3 runs 15 residues. Germline loops: CDR1 SGHVS, CDR2 FNYEAQ. CDR3 DNA: TGTGCCAGCAGCTTACAGGATTCCATGAACACTGAAGCTTTCTTT. It specifies CASSLQDSMNTEAFF.

In this sample, this clonotype turned up a few times. The chain uses TRBV20-1 and TRBJ2-5, with D hard to call. The CDR3 has 13 amino acids. V was clipped by 1 base and J by 3 bases, with 9 bases between them. CDR1 and CDR2 from the germline V gene are DFQATT and SNEGSKA (reference sequence). CDR3 sequence: CSARVHRKETQYF. CDR3 nucleotide sequence: TGCAGTGCTAGAGTTCACAGAAAAGAGACCCAGTACTTC.

This clonotype was recorded a few times. The chain carries TRBV24-1 and TRBJ2-1; perhaps TRBD2 as D (7 bases). V was clipped by 7 bases and J by 0 bases, with 18 bases between them. Germline lookup yields CDR1 KGHDR and CDR2 SFDVKD. The CDR3 length is 17 residues. The CDR3 is CATSESRGGSSYNEQFF. The CDR3 bases are TGTGCCACCAGCGAATCCAGGGGAGGGAGCTCCTACAATGAGCAGTTCTTC.

The gene calls are TRBV18 and TRBJ1-1, with D possibly matching TRBD1 (5 bases). CDR3 length: 13 amino acids. Germline CDR1 and CDR2: KGHSH and LQKENI. V was clipped by 1 base and J by 3 bases, with 6 bases between them. The CDR3 loop is CASSPLRDTEAFF. The CDR3, as DNA: TGTGCCAGCTCACCACTCAGGGACACTGAAGCTTTCTTT.

This clonotype has a handful of counts. V and J are TRBV13 and TRBJ2-5, with D possibly matching TRBD1 (6 bases). V gave up 0 bases and J gave up 13 bases, with 18 bases separating them. Germline V gene data show CDR1 as PRHDT and CDR2 as FYEKMQ (reference sequence). CDR3 length: 14 amino acids. The CDR3 bases are TGTGCCAGCAGCTTAGGAACAGGGTTACGCCGCACGTACTTC. Protein product: CASSLGTGLRRTYF.

This clonotype occurred many times. The chain employs TRBV20-1 and TRBJ2-3; the D gene is possibly TRBD2 (5 bases). Per the germline V gene, CDR1 is DFQATT and CDR2 is SNEGSKA (reference sequence). Trimming stripped 6 bases from V and 6 bases from J, with 19 bases between. CDR3 size: 14 residues. The CDR3 reads CSARSSGPGDTQYF. CDR3 coding DNA: TGCAGTGCGCGCTCTAGTGGTCCGGGGGATACGCAGTATTTT.

The CDR3 loop is CASSPRRDEQYF. In DNA, the CDR3 is TGTGCCAGCTCACCCCGACGCGACGAGCAGTACTTC. The chain links TRBV18 to TRBJ2-7; D is undetermined. Per germline, CDR1 KGHSH and CDR2 LQKENI. There are 12 residues in the CDR3. Trimming took off 3 bases at V and 5 bases at J, with 8 bases between the two ends. Full variable domain (rest looked up from reference TRBV18 and TRBJ2-7): NAGVMQNPRHLVRRRGQEARLRCSPMKGHSHVYWYRQLPEEGLKFMVYLQKENIIDESGMPKERFSAEFPKEGPSILRIQQVVRGDSAAYFCASSPRRDEQYFGPGTRLTVT.

This clonotype was observed a few times. This chain uses TRBV15 with TRBJ2-7; D gene ambiguous. V was cut by 7 bases and J by 4 bases, with 14 bases left in between. Germline V gene sequence: CDR1 LNHNV, CDR2 YYDKDF (reference sequence). CDR3 length: 13 amino acids. The CDR3: CATNSFGPYEQYF. CDR3 nucleotides: TGTGCCACCAACAGTTTCGGGCCTTACGAGCAGTACTTC.

This clonotype has just a few counts. V and J are TRBV20-1 and TRBJ2-3; D remains ambiguous. CDR1 is DFQATT and CDR2 is SNEGSKA in the germline V gene (reference sequence). CDR3 length: 16 residues. Trimming took off 0 bases at V and 0 bases at J, with 13 bases between the two ends. The CDR3 sequence is CSARESEGYSTDTQYF. The CDR3 DNA follows: TGCAGTGCTAGAGAGTCGGAAGGATATAGCACAGATACGCAGTATTTT.

This clonotype was seen a few times. J is TRBJ1-6 and V is TRBV10-3, with D perhaps TRBD1 (5 bases). Germline V lookup: CDR1 ENHRY, CDR2 SYGVKD. Trimming removed 7 bases at V and 7 bases at J, with 11 bases between. This CDR3 is 13 amino acids long. The CDR3 region is CAINPGRNSPLHF. CDR3 DNA sequence: TGTGCCATCAACCCGGGACGCAATTCACCCCTCCACTTT.

CDR3 bases: TGTGCCAGCAACTCGCCGGGGGGGAGCTCCTACGAGCAGTACTTC. Translated: CASNSPGGSSYEQYF. The chain employs TRBV19 and TRBJ2-7; 8 bases line up with TRBD2. V lost 9 bases, J lost 0 bases, and 10 bases stayed unmatched. CDR1 LNHDA and CDR2 SQIVND come from the germline V gene (reference sequence). The CDR3 spans 15 residues. The full variable domain, with the rest looked up from reference TRBV19 and TRBJ2-7, is DGGITQSPKYLFRKEGQNVTLSCEQNLNHDAMYWYRQDPGQGLRLIYYSQIVNDFQKGDIAEGYSVSREKKESFPLTVTSAQKNPTAFYLCASNSPGGSSYEQYFGPGTRLTVT.

The CDR3 region is CAISESDRGVQPQHF. The CDR3 nucleotides read TGTGCCATCAGTGAGTCGGACAGGGGAGTGCAGCCCCAGCATTTT. The gene calls are TRBV10-3 and TRBJ1-5, with TRBD1 matching 9 bases. The CDR3 sequence is 15 residues long. V was pared by 0 bases and J by 7 bases, with 4 bases of the junction left unmatched. Germline V gives CDR1 ENHRY, CDR2 SYGVKD.

The genes are TRBV12-3 or TRBV12-4 and TRBJ2-2; 11 nucleotides agree with TRBD2. CDR3 length equals 18 residues. The V gene end was trimmed by 0 bases and the J gene end by 0 bases; junction bases not matched to a gene: 3. This CDR3 is CASSLALAGGSNTGELFF. The CDR3 region has the DNA TGTGCCAGCAGTTTAGCGCTAGCGGGGGGCTCGAACACCGGGGAGCTGTTTTTT.

Only one count was recorded for this clonotype. This sequence joins TRBV3-1 and TRBJ1-2, with a weak D call TRBD1 (6 bases). Trimming shortened V by 2 bases and J by 5 bases, and 18 bases separated the two germline ends. The CDR3 is 16 residues long. CDR1 LGHDT and CDR2 YNNKEL come from the germline V gene (reference sequence). The CDR3 coding sequence is TGTGCCAGCAGCCAACACATCCAGGGGCGCGGGTATGGCTACACCTTC. Residues: CASSQHIQGRGYGYTF.

This clonotype was detected only a few times. The chain has TRBV7-6 and TRBJ2-7; 9 bases are a match to TRBD1. Trimming at V came to 3 bases and at J to 0 bases, leaving 9 bases not matched to a gene. The CDR3 extends over 17 amino acids. Germline-derived CDR1 and CDR2 are SGHVS and FNYEAQ. For the CDR3, the DNA is TGTGCCAGCAGCTTTTTCCCGGGACAGGGCGACTCCTACGAGCAGTACTTC. Translating it yields CASSFFPGQGDSYEQYF.

This clonotype was detected only a few times. The CDR3 region has the DNA TGTGCCAGCAGCTTAGCGCCCACAGGTTCTTCCTACGAGCAGTACTTC. Translated: CASSLAPTGSSYEQYF. This sequence joins TRBV7-2 and TRBJ2-7; a possible D gene is TRBD1 (5 bases). Germline lookup yields CDR1 SGHTA and CDR2 FQGNSA. The V end was cut by 0 bases, the J end by 1 base, with 13 bases between. The CDR3 is 16 amino acids.

This chain joins TRBV6-1 and TRBJ2-7; 9 nucleotides align to TRBD2. V trimming: 0 bases; J trimming: 2 bases; junction bases outside the gene matches: 5. CDR1 and CDR2 (germline): MNHNS, SASEGT. The CDR3 contains 16 residues. CDR3 bases: TGTGCCAGCAGTGAAGCGCTAGCGGGGACCCCCTACGAGCAGTACTTC. Translated: CASSEALAGTPYEQYF.

The genes are TRBV25-1 and TRBJ2-4, with 7 bases that match TRBD2. The J call may be mistaken, given a closer DNA end match to TRBJ2-7. There are 13 residues in the CDR3. Per germline, CDR1 MGHDK and CDR2 SYGVNS. CDR3 DNA: TGTGCCAACGCTCTAGCGGACTCCTACGAGCAGTACTTC. Translating it yields CANALADSYEQYF.

The chain recombines TRBV15 with TRBJ2-4; TRBD1 or TRBD2 may be the D gene (5 bases each). The J call is in doubt because the DNA end fits TRBJ2-7 better. The CDR3 loop spans 15 amino acids. CDR1 is LNHNV and CDR2 is YYDKDF in the germline V gene (reference sequence). Written as DNA, the CDR3 is TGTGCCACCAGCAGAGTACGGGACCGATCCTACGAGCAGTACTTC. This sequence encodes CATSRVRDRSYEQYF.

This clonotype has more than one count but fewer than ten. CDR3 in amino acids: CASSDLVAGKYEQYF. In nucleotides, the CDR3 is TGTGCCAGCAGTGACTTAGTAGCGGGGAAATACGAGCAGTACTTC. J is TRBJ2-5 and V is TRBV2; 8 bases line up with TRBD2. The J call may be in error: the DNA end matches TRBJ2-7 better. Germline lookup yields CDR1 SNHLY and CDR2 FYNNEI. The CDR3 covers 15 residues.